Only a few counts were recorded for the clone carrying this T cell receptor (beta chain). Original analysis: Amplification with reference gene primers provided the estimates of nucleated cell counts. Sequencing used immunoSEQ multiplex PCR; TCRdb keeps in-frame clones, though not all of them. V, J and clone size reflect that table, while D and trimming were determined from the DNA. The sample gives over 90,000 clones, about nine tenths of which show up once; around 5% is in the top ten. The data were taken from a study of blood T cell repertoires in COVID-19. Overall study context: Collection of acute and convalescent COVID-19 samples took place in the United States, Italy and Spain. PBMCs, B-cell-depleted T cells, or T cells provided the cDNA or gDNA that made up the material.

Germline lookup yields CDR1 SGHRS and CDR2 YFSETQ. The V and J ends lost 4 bases and 5 bases, in that order; junction bases with no gene match: 10. The CDR3 totals 15 residues. The sample was peripheral blood. This receptor was identified in a man aged 45 to 65 with acute or convalescent COVID-19. The gene calls are TRBV5-1 and TRBJ2-7, with 9 bases fitting TRBD1. The CDR3 sequence is CASSTNRGLRHEQYF. DNA of the CDR3: TGCGCCAGCAGCACCAACAGGGGGCTACGGCACGAGCAGTACTTC.